These 27 T cell receptor beta chains came from one sample sequenced in a study of blood T cell repertoires in COVID-19. Sequencing used immunoSEQ multiplex PCR; TCRdb keeps in-frame clones, though not all of them. The table has under 250,000 clones, roughly nine tenths seen once. Sequences were obtained from peripheral blood. The receptors come from a man aged 40-49 years with acute or convalescent COVID-19.

J is TRBJ1-4 and V is TRBV4-1; the D gene is possibly TRBD1 (5 bases). CDR1 MGHRA and CDR2 YSYEKL come from the germline V gene. This CDR3 is built from 16 residues. V lost 0 bases and J 7 bases, leaving 15 bases between the germline ends. The CDR3 region is CASSQDKGTGVEKLFF. Written as DNA, the CDR3 is TGCGCCAGCAGCCAAGATAAGGGGACGGGGGTTGAAAAACTGTTTTTT.

The rearrangement joins TRBV28 to TRBJ2-3, with D possibly being TRBD2 (5 bases). The CDR3 has 13 amino acids. The V gene lost 4 bases and the J gene lost 5 bases, with 10 bases spanning the gap. Germline CDR1 is MDHEN and CDR2 is SYDVKM. CDR3 in DNA: TGTGCCAGCAGTTCTGGGAGCGGAGATACGCAGTATTTT. It codes for CASSSGSGDTQYF. The variable domain in full, with the rest retrieved from reference TRBV28 and TRBJ2-3, is DVKVTQSSRYLVKRTGEKVFLECVQDMDHENMFWYRQDPGLGLRLIYFSYDVKMKEKGDIPEGYSVSREKKERFSLILESASTNQTSMYLCASSSGSGDTQYFGPGTRLTVL.

The genes are TRBV27 and TRBJ1-5, with a tentative D call TRBD1 (5 bases). Germline CDR1 and CDR2: MNHEY and SMNVEV (reference sequence). The CDR3 spans 12 residues. The germline V and J ends were trimmed by 6 bases and 6 bases, with 9 bases remaining between them. CDR3 protein: CASSRVGQPQHF. Written as DNA, the CDR3 is TGTGCCAGCAGCAGGGTGGGTCAGCCCCAGCATTTT.

The chain combines TRBV4-1 with TRBJ2-2; 8 bases are shared with TRBD2. The CDR3 totals 16 residues. After removal of 0 bases from V and 7 bases from J, the junction contained 7 bases not matched to a gene. Per the germline V gene, CDR1 is MGHRA and CDR2 is YSYEKL. DNA for the CDR3: TGCGCCAGCAGCCAAGATGCGGGGGGCCTAGGCGGGGAGCTGTTTTTT. It yields the protein CASSQDAGGLGGELFF.

This sequence joins TRBV7-9 and TRBJ1-5, with a possible D match to TRBD1 (6 bases). V gave up 4 bases and J gave up 3 bases, with 13 bases separating them. The V gene's germline CDR1 is SEHNR and CDR2 FQNEAQ (reference sequence). This CDR3 has 15 residues. This CDR3 reads CASSSSGGDNQPQHF. The CDR3 nucleotides are TGTGCCAGCAGCTCTAGTGGGGGCGACAATCAGCCCCAGCATTTT. Drawing the rest from reference TRBV7-9 and TRBJ1-5, the complete variable domain is DTGVSQNPRHKITKRGQNVTFRCDPISEHNRLYWYRQTLGQGPEFLTYFQNEAQLEKSRLLSDRFSAERPKGSFSTLEIQRTEQGDSAMYLCASSSSGGDNQPQHFGDGTRLSIL.

The V call is TRBV11-2, the J call TRBJ2-1, with D possibly TRBD2 on 6 matching bases. The CDR3 runs to 14 residues. Looked up from germline, CDR1 is SGHAT and CDR2 is FQNNGV. The ends were cut back, 3 bases at V and 6 bases at J, with 12 bases in the middle. The CDR3 here is CASSLGNGGNEQFF. CDR3 DNA sequence: TGTGCCAGCAGCTTGGGAAACGGGGGCAATGAGCAGTTCTTC.

Here the CDR3 reads CASSSRAGAMQPQHF. The CDR3 DNA reads as TGTGCCAGCAGCTCAAGGGCGGGGGCTATGCAGCCCCAGCATTTT. The V call is TRBV3-1 (or the pseudogene TRBV3-2), the J call TRBJ1-5; maybe TRBD1 (6 bases). In germline, CDR1 is LGHDT, CDR2 YNNKEL (reference sequence). V lost 5 bases to trimming and J lost 7 bases, with 18 bases between them. This CDR3 region has 15 residues.

In nucleotides, the CDR3 is TGCGCCAGCAGCCCCCGACTAGCGGGGGGGAACACCGGGGAGCTGTTTTTT. It encodes CASSPRLAGGNTGELFF. The V gene is TRBV10-1, the J gene TRBJ2-2; 13 nucleotides align to TRBD2. The V gene end was trimmed by 6 bases and the J gene end by 1 base; junction bases not matched to a gene: 5. This CDR3 spans 17 amino acids. CDR1 WNHNN and CDR2 SYGVQD come from the germline V gene (reference sequence).

V usage is TRBV27 and J usage is TRBJ2-5; 13 positions match TRBD2. The V and J ends lost 6 bases and 1 base, in that order; junction bases with no gene match: 11. Germline V gives CDR1 MNHEY, CDR2 SMNVEV (reference sequence). The CDR3 consists of 18 residues. CDR3 coding DNA: TGTGCCAGCAGGCCCGGACTAGCGGGAGCCTTCCTCCAAGAGACCCAGTACTTC. This encodes CASRPGLAGAFLQETQYF.

The chain employs TRBV30 and TRBJ1-6; D gene unclear. V was cut by 7 bases and J by 7 bases, with 11 bases left in between. Germline values: CDR1 GTSNPN, CDR2 SVGIG (reference sequence). The length of the CDR3 is 12 residues. In DNA form, the CDR3 reads TGTGCCTCTGGACGGGAAAATTCACCCCTCCACTTT. Translation: CASGRENSPLHF.

The chain uses TRBV25-1 and TRBJ1-2, with D uncertain. Germline V CDR1 and CDR2: MGHDK, SYGVNS. The CDR3 has 14 amino acids. V was shortened by 4 bases and J by 2 bases, with 11 bases between the two germline ends. CDR3 sequence reads: CASSAQVSNYGYTF. The CDR3 coding sequence is TGTGCCAGCAGTGCCCAGGTCTCCAACTATGGCTACACCTTC.

This chain joins TRBV5-1 and TRBJ1-3; D gene uncertain. From germline, CDR1 is SGHRS and CDR2 YFSETQ. V lost 3 bases and J lost 4, with 14 bases in between. The length of the CDR3 is 15 residues. In nucleotides, the CDR3 is TGCGCCAGCAGCTCGGAACTTCAGCGAGGAAACACCATATATTTT. Translated: CASSSELQRGNTIYF.

The rearrangement uses TRBV12-3 or TRBV12-4 and TRBJ1-5, with D uncertain. Trimming left V 3 bases short and J 5 bases short, with 5 bases between. This CDR3 contains 12 residues. The CDR3 sequence: CASSFGDQPQHF. Here the CDR3 DNA reads TGTGCCAGCAGTTTCGGTGATCAGCCCCAGCATTTT.

This chain connects TRBV5-1 to TRBJ1-6, with 9 nucleotides matching TRBD1. CDR3 size: 17 residues. The V gene end was trimmed by 4 bases and the J gene end by 7 bases; junction bases not matched to a gene: 12. Germline V gene lookup returns CDR1 SGHRS and CDR2 YFSETQ. This CDR3 is CASSEGQGSIGNSPLHF. The CDR3 DNA reads TGCGCCAGCAGCGAGGGACAGGGATCAATAGGAAATTCACCCCTCCACTTT.

The chain has TRBV7-2 and TRBJ2-4; tentatively, D is TRBD1 (5 bases). This CDR3 region has 13 residues. Trimming removed 5 bases at V and 9 bases at J, with 14 bases between. Per germline, CDR1 SGHTA and CDR2 FQGNSA. The CDR3: CASSVDSVGIQYF. The CDR3 nucleotides are TGTGCCAGCAGCGTCGACAGTGTTGGCATTCAGTACTTC.

This clone was observed a single time. The chain recombines TRBV4-1 with TRBJ1-6; 8 nucleotides agree with TRBD1. The germline CDR1 and CDR2 sequences are MGHRA and YSYEKL. Trimming took 4 bases from V and 1 from J; bases not matched to a gene: 6. CDR3 length: 17 amino acids. Written as DNA, the CDR3 is TGCGCCAGCAGCCGCCAACAGGGGGGGTCCTATAATTCACCCCTCCACTTT. Translating gives CASSRQQGGSYNSPLHF.

J is TRBJ2-3 and V is TRBV19; TRBD2 matches at 9 bases. Germline V lookup: CDR1 LNHDA, CDR2 SQIVND (reference sequence). V dropped 4 bases and J dropped 1; count of bases not matched to a gene: 6. The CDR3 length is 16 residues. The CDR3 nucleotides are TGTGCCAGTAGTACAACGAGCGGGGGGCGCACAGATACGCAGTATTTT. Translated: CASSTTSGGRTDTQYF.

This clone was observed once. The chain joins TRBV10-1 to TRBJ2-1, with 9 bases that match TRBD2. The CDR3 covers 16 residues. CDR1 and CDR2 (germline): WNHNN, SYGVQD (reference sequence). Trimming took 2 bases from V and 3 from J; bases not matched to a gene: 5. The CDR3 nucleotides read TGCGCCAGCAGTGAGGGAGGCGGGGGGGGCTACAATGAGCAGTTCTTC. Translated: CASSEGGGGGYNEQFF.

This sequence joins TRBV7-6 and TRBJ1-5; a possible D gene is TRBD1 (5 bases). Trimming took 5 bases from V and 4 from J, leaving 12 bases between them. The length of the CDR3 is 14 residues. The germline V gene has CDR1 SGHVS and CDR2 FNYEAQ. CDR3 bases: TGTGCCAGCAGCCAAGGGACTGTTAATCAGCCCCAGCATTTT. It is translated as CASSQGTVNQPQHF.

This chain joins TRBV27 and TRBJ2-1; TRBD2 matches 8 bases. CDR1 is MNHEY and CDR2 is SMNVEV in the germline V gene (reference sequence). This CDR3 spans 17 amino acids. V lost 2 bases to trimming and J lost 8 bases; unmatched junction nucleotides: 14. CDR3 DNA sequence: TGTGCCAGCAGTTTACGAAGGGTAACGGGAGGGCCATATGAGCAGTTCTTC. This codes for CASSLRRVTGGPYEQFF.

The J gene is TRBJ2-1, the V gene TRBV29-1; the match to TRBD2 covers 13 bases. Germline CDR1 and CDR2: SQVTM and ANQGSEA. The CDR3 covers 17 residues. The J segment lost 7 bases and the V segment lost 6 bases, leaving 15 bases of the junction unmatched. The CDR3 coding sequence is TGCAGCGTCCTTCCCCCGGGACTAGCGGGATGGGGGAATGAGCAGTTCTTC. This translates into CSVLPPGLAGWGNEQFF.

This rearrangement joins TRBV7-2 to TRBJ1-1; tentatively, D is TRBD1 (5 bases). This CDR3 is 15 amino acids long. The V end lost 2 bases, the J end lost 0 bases, and 10 bases lay between the germline ends. From germline, CDR1 is SGHTA and CDR2 FQGNSA. The CDR3 DNA follows: TGTGCCAGCAGCTTATCCGGGGGTATGAACACTGAAGCTTTCTTT. Protein: CASSLSGGMNTEAFF.

J is TRBJ1-2 and V is TRBV10-1; D may be TRBD1 (5 bases). CDR1 is WNHNN, CDR2 SYGVQD, per germline (reference sequence). Trimming pared 3 bases from V and 7 bases from J, leaving 9 bases between. The length of the CDR3 is 12 residues. The CDR3 DNA reads TGCGCCAGCAGTGAAAGGGGCCGTGGCTACACCTTC. It translates to CASSERGRGYTF.

This clone has just one count. The rearrangement uses TRBV19 and TRBJ2-3; 7 nucleotides match TRBD1. The CDR3 has 16 residues. The trim removed 3 bases at V and 4 bases at J, leaving 10 bases unmatched. The germline V gene has CDR1 LNHDA and CDR2 SQIVND (reference sequence). As DNA, the CDR3 is TGTGCCAGTAGTATGAGCGCAGGGGGTCTACCAGATACGCAGTATTTT. Encoded protein: CASSMSAGGLPDTQYF.

The chain employs TRBV18 and TRBJ2-6; 8 nucleotides line up with TRBD1. Trimming cost V 4 bases and J 1 base; bases outside gene matches: 3. The CDR3 sequence is 16 residues long. Germline values: CDR1 KGHSH, CDR2 LQKENI. CDR3: CASSQQGGSGANVLTF. Written as DNA, the CDR3 is TGTGCCAGCTCACAACAGGGGGGTTCTGGGGCCAACGTCCTGACTTTC.

This chain uses TRBV4-3 with TRBJ2-5, with 12 bases fitting TRBD1. Trimming took 3 bases from V and 5 from J; bases not matched to a gene: 13. The CDR3 runs to 18 residues. Per the germline V gene, CDR1 is LGHNA and CDR2 is YSLEER. The CDR3 DNA sequence: TGCGCCAGCAGCCAGTCACCGGGACAGGGGGCCGTAGGGGAGACCCAGTACTTC. Protein product: CASSQSPGQGAVGETQYF.

The rearrangement joins TRBV27 to TRBJ2-7; the match to TRBD2 covers 8 bases. Germline V gives CDR1 MNHEY, CDR2 SMNVEV (reference sequence). The CDR3 consists of 13 residues. The trim removed 5 bases at V and 10 bases at J, leaving 10 bases unmatched. In DNA form, the CDR3 reads TGTGCCAGCAGTGGAGGACTAGCTCGTCCCCAGTACTTC. It is translated as CASSGGLARPQYF.